This T cell receptor beta chain is drawn from a study of PD-1 blockade in classical Hodgkin lymphoma. Following autologous stem cell transplantation, relapse occurred in every patient, and exposure to brentuximab vedotin varied. Repertoires were generated with immunoSEQ multiplex PCR, while TCRdb's copy carries only in-frame clones and drops some. The sample carries about 97,000 clones, approximately 88% recorded once. This clonotype was sampled from a human donor with classical Hodgkin lymphoma. Sequenced material: peripheral blood mononuclear cells (PBMCs), taken at baseline.

The CDR3 bases are TGCGCCAGCAGCCAAGACGGGCGGGGGACAGGGGGTCAAGCTTTCTTT. This encodes CASSQDGRGTGGQAFF. This chain joins TRBV4-3 and TRBJ1-1, with 11 positions matching TRBD1. This CDR3 has 16 amino acids. Losses at the gene ends were 0 bases for V and 9 bases for J; bases not matched to a gene: 9. Germline CDR1 reads LGHNA; CDR2 reads YSLEER.